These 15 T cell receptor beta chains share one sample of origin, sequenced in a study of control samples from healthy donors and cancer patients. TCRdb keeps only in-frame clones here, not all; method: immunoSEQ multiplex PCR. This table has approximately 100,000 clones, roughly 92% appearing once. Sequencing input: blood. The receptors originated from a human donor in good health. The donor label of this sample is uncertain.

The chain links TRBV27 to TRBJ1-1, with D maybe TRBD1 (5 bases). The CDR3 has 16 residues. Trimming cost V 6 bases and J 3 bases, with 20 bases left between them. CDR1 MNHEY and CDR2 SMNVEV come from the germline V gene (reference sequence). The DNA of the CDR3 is TGTGCCAGCAGACCCAGGGTGAGGGACCGATACACTGAAGCTTTCTTT. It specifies CASRPRVRDRYTEAFF.

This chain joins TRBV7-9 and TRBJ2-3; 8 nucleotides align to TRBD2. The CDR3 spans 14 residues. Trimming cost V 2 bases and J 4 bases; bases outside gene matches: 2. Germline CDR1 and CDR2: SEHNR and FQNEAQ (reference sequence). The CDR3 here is CASSLLGGADTQYF. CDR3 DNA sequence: TGTGCCAGCAGCTTACTCGGGGGGGCAGATACGCAGTATTTT.

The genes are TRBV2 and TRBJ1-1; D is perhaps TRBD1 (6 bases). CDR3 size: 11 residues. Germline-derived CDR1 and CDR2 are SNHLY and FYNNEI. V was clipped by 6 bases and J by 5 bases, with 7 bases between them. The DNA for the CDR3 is TGTGCCAGCAGAGGGGGGACTGAAGCTTTCTTT. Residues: CASRGGTEAFF.

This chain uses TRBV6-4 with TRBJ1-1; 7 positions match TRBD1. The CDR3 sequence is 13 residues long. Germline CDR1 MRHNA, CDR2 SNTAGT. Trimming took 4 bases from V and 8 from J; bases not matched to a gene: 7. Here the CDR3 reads CASSAEEGAEAFF. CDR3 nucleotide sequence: TGTGCCAGCAGTGCCGAAGAGGGGGCGGAAGCTTTCTTT.

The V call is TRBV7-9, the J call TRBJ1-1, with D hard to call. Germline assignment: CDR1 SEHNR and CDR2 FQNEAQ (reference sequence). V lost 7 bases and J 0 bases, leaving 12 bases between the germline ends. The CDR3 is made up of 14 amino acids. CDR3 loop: CASTLFQVNTEAFF. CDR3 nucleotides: TGTGCCAGCACCCTTTTCCAGGTGAACACTGAAGCTTTCTTT.

CDR3 sequence (DNA): TGTGCCAGCTCAACCGGGACGGGACGGAACACTGAAGCTTTCTTT. Translating gives CASSTGTGRNTEAFF. This rearrangement joins TRBV18 to TRBJ1-1, with a weak D call TRBD1 (5 bases). The CDR3 loop spans 15 amino acids. CDR1 KGHSH and CDR2 LQKENI come from the germline V gene. Between the trimmed V and J ends, which lost 5 bases and 1 base, there was a span of 14 bases.

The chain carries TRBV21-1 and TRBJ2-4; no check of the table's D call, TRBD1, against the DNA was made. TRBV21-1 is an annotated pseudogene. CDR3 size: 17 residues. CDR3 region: CASSKPEGRGPENIQYF. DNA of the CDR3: TGTGCCAGCAGTAAACCCGAAGGCAGGGGGCCTGAAAACATTCAGTACTTC.

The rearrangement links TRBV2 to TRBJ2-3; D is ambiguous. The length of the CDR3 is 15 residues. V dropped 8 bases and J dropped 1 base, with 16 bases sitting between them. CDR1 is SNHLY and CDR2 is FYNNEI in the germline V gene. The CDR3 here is CASSLTSPRTDTQYF. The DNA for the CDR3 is TGTGCCAGCTCCCTGACTTCTCCCCGCACAGATACGCAGTATTTT.

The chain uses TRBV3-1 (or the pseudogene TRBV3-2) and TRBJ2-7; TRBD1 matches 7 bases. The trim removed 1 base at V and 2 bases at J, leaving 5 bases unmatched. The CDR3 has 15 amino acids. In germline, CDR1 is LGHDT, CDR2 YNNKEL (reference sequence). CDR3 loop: CASSQGGQITYEQYF. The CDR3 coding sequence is TGTGCCAGCAGCCAAGGGGGACAGATTACCTACGAGCAGTACTTC.

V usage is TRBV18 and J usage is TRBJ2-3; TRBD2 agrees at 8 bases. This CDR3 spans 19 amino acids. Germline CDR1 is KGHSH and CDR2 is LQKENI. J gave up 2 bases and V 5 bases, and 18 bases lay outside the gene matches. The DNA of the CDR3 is TGTGCCAGCTCATTACTCCCGGGACTAGTGTCCTCCCCCACAGATACGCAGTATTTT. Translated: CASSLLPGLVSSPTDTQYF.

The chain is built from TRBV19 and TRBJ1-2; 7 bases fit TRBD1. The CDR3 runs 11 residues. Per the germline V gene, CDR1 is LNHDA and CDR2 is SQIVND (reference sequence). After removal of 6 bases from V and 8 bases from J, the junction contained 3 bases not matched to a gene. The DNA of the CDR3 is TGTGCCAGTAGGACAGGGATAGGCTACACCTTC. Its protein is CASRTGIGYTF.

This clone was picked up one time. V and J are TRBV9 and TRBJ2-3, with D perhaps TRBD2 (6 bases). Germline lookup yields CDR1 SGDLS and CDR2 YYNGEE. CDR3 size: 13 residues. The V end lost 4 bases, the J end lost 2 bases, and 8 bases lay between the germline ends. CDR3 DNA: TGTGCCAGCAGCTTAGCGGTCACAGATACGCAGTATTTT. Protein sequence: CASSLAVTDTQYF.

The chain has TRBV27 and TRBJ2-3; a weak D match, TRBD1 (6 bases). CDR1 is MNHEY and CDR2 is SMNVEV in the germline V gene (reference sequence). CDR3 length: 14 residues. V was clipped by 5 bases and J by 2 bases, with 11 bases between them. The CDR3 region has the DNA TGTGCCAGCAGTCTAAACAGGGTCACAGATACGCAGTATTTT. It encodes CASSLNRVTDTQYF.

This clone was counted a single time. The CDR3 region has the DNA TGTGCCAGCAGTTCCAGGGACAGTAACTATTCACCCCTCCACTTT. As protein: CASSSRDSNYSPLHF. The chain recombines TRBV28 with TRBJ1-6, with 7 nucleotides matching TRBD1. V lost 4 bases to trimming and J lost 8 bases; unmatched junction nucleotides: 8. The length of the CDR3 is 15 residues. Germline values: CDR1 MDHEN, CDR2 SYDVKM.

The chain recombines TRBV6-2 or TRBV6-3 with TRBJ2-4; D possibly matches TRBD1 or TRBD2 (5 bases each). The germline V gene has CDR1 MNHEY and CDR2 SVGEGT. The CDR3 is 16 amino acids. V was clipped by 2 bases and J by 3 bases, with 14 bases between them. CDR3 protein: CASSYGAGDGKNIQYF. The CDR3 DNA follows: TGTGCCAGCAGTTACGGGGCCGGGGATGGCAAAAACATTCAGTACTTC.